This T cell receptor beta chain was sequenced during a study of human thymus T cells. Study results and limitations: Thymic and blood repertoires showed apparently biased V and J gene usage. Thymic repertoires from unrelated individuals overlapped highly, related research reported.

Resections that were taken during corrective heart surgery supplied the thymus tissue. Donor material was obtained from healthy Finnish infants undergoing corrective surgery for congenital heart defects. TCRdb's table, derived via immunoSEQ multiplex PCR, lists solely in-frame clones and lacks some. The table shows about 78,000 clones, with around 96% occurring only once. About this clone itself: Its antigen is as yet unknown.

The sample was thymus tissue. This clonotype originated in a boy less than two years old with a congenital heart defect but otherwise immunologically healthy.

The CDR3 DNA is TGCAGCGTTGCTAGCGGGGCACAAGAGACCCAGTACTTC. It encodes CSVASGAQETQYF. V is TRBV29-1 and J is TRBJ2-5; 9 positions match TRBD2. The CDR3 consists of 13 residues. With 4 bases clipped from V and 2 bases from J, the junction kept 2 bases outside the gene matches. Germline V lookup: CDR1 SQVTM, CDR2 ANQGSEA.